Listed here are 8 T cell receptor beta chains from one sample, sequenced in a study of CD8 T cells in ankylosing spondylitis. Overall study results and limits: Within ankylosing spondylitis blood, a TCR beta motif made up of several highly homologous variants appeared to be characteristic.

No antigen has been assigned to these receptors. MiXCR was run by TCRdb on the 5' RACE reads, yielding one entry per CDR3 protein. This sample yields approximately 540,000 distinct CDR3 sequences, of which about 13% are seen a single time; 6.5% to 7% belongs to the top ten. Sequenced: blood, either unsorted or a sorted T cell fraction (not recorded which). These receptors all come from a male donor with ankylosing spondylitis.

This clonotype was observed many times. This chain connects TRBV27 to TRBJ2-1; tentatively, D is TRBD1 or TRBD2 (5 bases each). The germline gives CDR1 MNHEY, CDR2 SMNVEV (reference sequence). Between the trimmed V and J ends, which lost 6 bases and 5 bases, there was a span of 8 bases. This CDR3 has 12 residues. CDR3 amino acids: CASREGNNEQFF. Written as DNA, the CDR3 is TGTGCCAGCAGAGAGGGGAACAATGAGCAGTTCTTC.

This clonotype was counted only a few times. CDR3 protein: CASSPDRVGEQFF. CDR3 nucleotide sequence: TGTGCCAGCAGCCCAGACAGGGTAGGTGAGCAGTTCTTC. This chain links TRBV11-2 with TRBJ2-1, with 7 bases that match TRBD1. The CDR3 has 13 amino acids. Germline V gives CDR1 SGHAT, CDR2 FQNNGV. The trim removed 5 bases at V and 9 bases at J, leaving 7 bases unmatched.

J is TRBJ2-3 and V is TRBV7-2; 8 positions match TRBD2. The CDR3 extends over 16 amino acids. The V segment lost 2 bases and the J segment 4 bases; nucleotides outside the gene matches: 8. The germline V gene has CDR1 SGHTA and CDR2 FQGNSA. The CDR3 DNA sequence: TGTGCCAGCAGCTTACTAGCGGGCGGGGTCCCAGATACGCAGTATTTT. Translated, it gives CASSLLAGGVPDTQYF.

This chain connects TRBV24-1 to TRBJ2-7; D remains ambiguous. In germline, CDR1 is KGHDR, CDR2 SFDVKD. The CDR3 has 13 amino acids. The V gene lost 1 base and the J gene lost 9 bases, with 12 bases spanning the gap. The chain's CDR3 is CATSDLYLYGQYF. CDR3 in DNA: TGTGCCACCAGTGATTTATATCTCTATGGGCAGTACTTC.

The V gene is TRBV20-1, the J gene TRBJ2-3; D remains ambiguous. CDR3 length: 16 residues. CDR1 DFQATT and CDR2 SNEGSKA come from the germline V gene (reference sequence). V was trimmed by 0 bases and J by 0 bases, leaving 13 bases between them. CDR3 nucleotides: TGCAGTGCTAGAGAGGTACGGTCTACTAGCACAGATACGCAGTATTTT. Its translation is CSAREVRSTSTDTQYF.

The chain employs TRBV10-3 and TRBJ2-1, with 7 bases fitting TRBD1. This CDR3 spans 13 amino acids. Germline assignment: CDR1 ENHRY and CDR2 SYGVKD. V shed 6 bases and J 4 bases; nucleotides not matched to a gene: 3. The CDR3 here is CAIRGGLYNEQFF. As DNA, the CDR3 is TGTGCCATCAGAGGGGGCTTGTACAATGAGCAGTTCTTC.

This clonotype came up many times. J is TRBJ2-2 and V is TRBV4-2; D uncertain. The V end lost 1 base, the J end lost 4 bases, and 13 bases lay between the germline ends. The CDR3 contains 16 residues. From germline, CDR1 is LGHNA and CDR2 YNFKEQ. CDR3 sequence reads: CASSQGPWTFTGELFF. The CDR3 DNA reads as TGTGCCAGCAGCCAAGGCCCCTGGACCTTCACCGGGGAGCTGTTTTTT.

This clonotype turned up a few times. This chain joins TRBV6-6 and TRBJ2-4; 7 positions match TRBD1. This CDR3 is 12 amino acids long. V was clipped by 7 bases and J by 7 bases; unmatched bases: 4. The germline gives CDR1 MNHNY, CDR2 SVGAGI (reference sequence). The CDR3 nucleotides read TGTGCCAGCAACGAGGGGGCGAACATTCAGTACTTC. Translating it yields CASNEGANIQYF.